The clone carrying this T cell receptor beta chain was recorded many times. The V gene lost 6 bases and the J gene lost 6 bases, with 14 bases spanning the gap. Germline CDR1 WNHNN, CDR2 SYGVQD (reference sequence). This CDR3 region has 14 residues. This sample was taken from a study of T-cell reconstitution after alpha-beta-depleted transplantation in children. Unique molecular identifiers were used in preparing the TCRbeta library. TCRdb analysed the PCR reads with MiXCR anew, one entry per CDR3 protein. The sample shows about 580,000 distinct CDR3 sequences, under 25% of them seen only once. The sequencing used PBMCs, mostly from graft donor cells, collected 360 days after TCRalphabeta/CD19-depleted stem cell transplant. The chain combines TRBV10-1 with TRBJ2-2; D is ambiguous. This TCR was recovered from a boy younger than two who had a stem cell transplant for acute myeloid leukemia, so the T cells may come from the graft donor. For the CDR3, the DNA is TGCGCCAGCAGCCCTACCCCGCGCGCCGGGGAGCTGTTTTTT. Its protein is CASSPTPRAGELFF.